What follows are 11 T cell receptor beta chains derived from one specimen sequenced in a study of blood T cell repertoires in COVID-19. Produced via immunoSEQ multiplex PCR; TCRdb's table is partial and in-frame only. The table shows 110,000 to 150,000 clones, with 75% to 90% occurring only once. The sequenced material came from peripheral blood. These receptors came from a man between 60 and 75 years old with active or convalescent COVID-19.

This clone was seen more than once but under ten times. The chain employs TRBV28 and TRBJ1-2, with 7 bases lining up with TRBD1. V lost 5 bases, J lost 3 bases, and 12 bases stayed unmatched. Germline values: CDR1 MDHEN, CDR2 SYDVKM. This CDR3 comprises 16 residues. CDR3 in amino acids: CASSDRLDRSYYGYTF. CDR3 DNA sequence: TGTGCCAGCAGTGACCGCCTGGACAGGAGTTACTATGGCTACACCTTC.

CDR3: CASRQFPGSKSRNTIYF. CDR3 DNA: TGTGCCAGCAGGCAATTTCCCGGGTCAAAGAGCCGAAACACCATATATTTT. The chain is built from TRBV14 and TRBJ1-3, with no clear D. Trimming left V 6 bases short and J 5 bases short, with 23 bases between. The CDR3 loop spans 17 amino acids. Germline CDR1 is SGHDN and CDR2 is FVKESK. The full variable domain, rest sourced from reference TRBV14 and TRBJ1-3, is EAGVTQFPSHSVIEKGQTVTLRCDPISGHDNLYWYRRVMGKEIKFLLHFVKESKQDESGMPNNRFLAERTGGTYSTLKVQPAELEDSGVYFCASRQFPGSKSRNTIYFGEGSWLTVV.

The CDR3 DNA reads TGTGCCAGCTCGTTGACTAGCGGGAGTGGTAATGAGCAGTTCTTC. It codes for CASSLTSGSGNEQFF. V is TRBV18 and J is TRBJ2-1, with 12 positions matching TRBD2. With 6 bases clipped from V and 7 bases from J, the junction kept 7 bases outside the gene matches. The germline CDR1 and CDR2 sequences are KGHSH and LQKENI. CDR3 length: 15 amino acids. Full variable domain (outside the CDR3, taken from reference TRBV18 and TRBJ2-1): NAGVMQNPRHLVRRRGQEARLRCSPMKGHSHVYWYRQLPEEGLKFMVYLQKENIIDESGMPKERFSAEFPKEGPSILRIQQVVRGDSAAYFCASSLTSGSGNEQFFGPGTRLTVL.

J is TRBJ1-5 and V is TRBV28; the D is unclear. Germline CDR1 MDHEN, CDR2 SYDVKM. CDR3 length: 14 amino acids. V lost 5 bases and J 0 bases, leaving 8 bases between the germline ends. The CDR3 DNA is TGTGCCAGCAGTGCCGCGTATAGCAATCAGCCCCAGCATTTT. Residues: CASSAAYSNQPQHF.

This sequence joins TRBV15 and TRBJ1-6; 7 nucleotides match TRBD1. The CDR3 runs 14 residues. The V gene end was trimmed by 4 bases and the J gene end by 6 bases; junction bases not matched to a gene: 3. CDR1 LNHNV and CDR2 YYDKDF come from the germline V gene (reference sequence). Here the CDR3 reads CATSNRGFNSPLHF. The CDR3, as DNA: TGTGCCACCAGCAACAGGGGATTTAATTCACCCCTCCACTTT.

This sequence joins TRBV5-4 and TRBJ2-5, with 9 positions matching TRBD1. The length of the CDR3 is 16 residues. Germline CDR1 is SGHNT and CDR2 is YYREEE (reference sequence). After removal of 3 bases from V and 4 bases from J, the junction contained 10 bases not matched to a gene. CDR3 DNA: TGTGCCAGCAGCTCCGGGGACAGGGCCATGGGAGAGACCCAGTACTTC. Residues: CASSSGDRAMGETQYF.

The chain combines TRBV6-2 or TRBV6-3 with TRBJ2-5, with 8 bases that match TRBD1. J was trimmed by 5 bases and V by 0 bases; bases with no gene match: 17. The CDR3 sequence is 19 residues long. Germline CDR1 and CDR2: MNHEY and SVGEGT. CDR3 nucleotides: TGTGCCAGCAGTTACTCCAGGGGGCGTTTGGCGCGGCAGTCGGAGACCCAGTACTTC. Encoded protein: CASSYSRGRLARQSETQYF.

The chain has TRBV30 and TRBJ2-1, with 12 bases identical to TRBD2. V shed 4 bases, J shed 8 bases, and the junction held 3 bases outside the gene matches. CDR3 length: 13 residues. Germline V CDR1 and CDR2: GTSNPN, SVGIG (reference sequence). Written as DNA, the CDR3 is TGTGCCTGGATGGCTAGCGGGAGGGATGAGCAGTTCTTC. This codes for CAWMASGRDEQFF.

This clone came up once. This rearrangement joins TRBV20-1 to TRBJ2-3; D is perhaps TRBD2 (6 bases). CDR1 and CDR2 (germline): DFQATT, SNEGSKA (reference sequence). The CDR3 extends over 11 amino acids. The CDR3 DNA reads as TGCAGCGGGGGAGACACAGATACGCAGTATTTT. It encodes CSGGDTDTQYF.

The V gene is TRBV27, the J gene TRBJ2-1; the match to TRBD1 covers 8 bases. Germline lookup yields CDR1 MNHEY and CDR2 SMNVEV (reference sequence). The length of the CDR3 is 13 residues. Germline trimming cut 8 bases from V and 9 bases from J; bases unmatched to any gene: 9. The CDR3: CASRLTGAGEQFF. In DNA, the CDR3 is TGTGCCAGCCGACTGACAGGGGCCGGTGAGCAGTTCTTC.

The DNA of the CDR3 is TGTGCCAGCTCACCAGTGCTACAGGACAACACCGGGGAGCTGTTTTTT. Its translation: CASSPVLQDNTGELFF. This chain links TRBV18 with TRBJ2-2, with TRBD1 as a possible D gene (5 bases). Trimming took 2 bases from V and 2 from J, leaving 12 bases between them. Germline V lookup: CDR1 KGHSH, CDR2 LQKENI. CDR3 length: 16 amino acids. Full variable domain (rest looked up from reference TRBV18 and TRBJ2-2): NAGVMQNPRHLVRRRGQEARLRCSPMKGHSHVYWYRQLPEEGLKFMVYLQKENIIDESGMPKERFSAEFPKEGPSILRIQQVVRGDSAAYFCASSPVLQDNTGELFFGEGSRLTVL.